This is a list of T cell receptor beta chains from one sample in a study of CD8+CD57+ T cells in acquired aplastic anemia. TCRdb ran MiXCR on the reads and lists one entry per CDR3 protein. The table includes 150,000 to 200,000 distinct CDR3 sequences, around 52% detected once. Sequenced material: sorted CD4+, CD8+, or CD8+CD57+ T cells (not recorded which) from PBMCs. Receptor source: a human donor with aplastic anemia. Both conserved end residues are part of each CDR3. Each record gives: CDR3 protein, D gene, V gene, J gene. A D gene is named only where the DNA matches it firmly.

CASSEEASSGIGRPDTQYF	NA	TRBV25-1	TRBJ2-3
CASSPRGQGNTIYF	TRBD1	TRBV4-3	TRBJ1-3
CASSVEGRRAEAFF	NA	TRBV2	TRBJ1-1
CASSIVTIAENIQYF	NA	TRBV19	TRBJ2-4
CASSSQGARYEHF	TRBD1	TRBV19	TRBJ1-5
CSAPLPSNTGELFF	NA	TRBV29-1	TRBJ2-2
CASSQMPGQSFGYF	TRBD1	TRBV4-1	TRBJ2-7
CASTEHLEAFF	NA	TRBV25-1	TRBJ1-1
CASTDGIGDEQFF	NA	TRBV2	TRBJ2-1
CASSLTGRAGGTDTQYF	NA	TRBV7-3	TRBJ2-3
CASSPDLSMETQYF	NA	TRBV9	TRBJ2-5
CASSIGRDLSGNTIYF	NA	TRBV7-2	TRBJ1-3
CATRLAGAGNEQFF	TRBD2	TRBV24-1	TRBJ2-1
CASSYDRGTDTQYF	TRBD1	TRBV7-2	TRBJ2-3
CASRRDSRDYTF	TRBD1	TRBV5-6	TRBJ1-2
CASSSPTAPANYGYTF	NA	TRBV6-1	TRBJ1-2
CASSVAGCQETQYF	NA	TRBV9	TRBJ2-5
CASSLANSLAQYF	NA	TRBV5-6	TRBJ2-3
CSVRLTGHGELFF	NA	TRBV29-1	TRBJ2-2
CASSAGTKNTGELFF	NA	TRBV10-2	TRBJ2-2
CASSLSGTEQYF	TRBD1	TRBV5-1	TRBJ2-3
CSVEARELFF	NA	TRBV29-1	TRBJ2-2
CASSEVLNQPQHF	NA	TRBV6-1	TRBJ1-5
CAISGAKPSYNSPLHF	NA	TRBV10-3	TRBJ1-6
CASSVTGTTNNEQFF	TRBD2	TRBV28	TRBJ2-1
CSAKVEGSPLHF	NA	TRBV20-1	TRBJ1-6
CSVVFFSGQREQYF	NA	TRBV29-1	TRBJ2-7
CASSGRDRGDYGYTF	TRBD1	TRBV11-2	TRBJ1-2
CASSSLNGGEQYF	TRBD2	TRBV7-3	TRBJ2-7
CASSVGGRTEAFF	NA	TRBV9	TRBJ1-1
CASSLQAFTYEQYF	NA	TRBV5-4	TRBJ2-7
CASSTTGVRGELFF	TRBD1	TRBV19	TRBJ2-2
CASSVESRANYGYTF	NA	TRBV9	TRBJ1-2
CAWSMYRDYEQYF	NA	TRBV30	TRBJ2-7
CSVEESRVDTEAFF	NA	TRBV29-1	TRBJ1-1
CATSSAGTGESPLHF	TRBD1	TRBV15	TRBJ1-6
CASSSTTTEAFF	NA	TRBV7-9	TRBJ1-1
CSARGPGTAGNTIYF	TRBD1	TRBV20-1	TRBJ1-3
CASSVGLGGKSSYEQYF	NA	TRBV2	TRBJ2-7
CASTLDSYGYTF	NA	TRBV19	TRBJ1-2
CASSFGTGQGAYEQYF	TRBD1	TRBV7-6	TRBJ2-7
CASSIWPWGTDTQYF	NA	TRBV19	TRBJ2-3
CASRISMNTEAFF	NA	TRBV7-9	TRBJ1-1
CASSRTGVSEQYF	TRBD1	TRBV7-8	TRBJ2-7
CSARGRTGELFF	NA	TRBV20-1	TRBJ2-2
CASSGVLTVGQETQYF	NA	TRBV5-1	TRBJ2-5
CSATGQGADTEAFF	TRBD1	TRBV20-1	TRBJ1-1
CASSLVEAWSTDTQYF	NA	TRBV11-2	TRBJ2-3
CASRTGQQLSPLHF	NA	TRBV25-1	TRBJ1-6
CASSIVLSGSPYNEQFF	TRBD2	TRBV19	TRBJ2-1
CASSQQMNRQKAYEQYF	NA	TRBV4-1	TRBJ2-7